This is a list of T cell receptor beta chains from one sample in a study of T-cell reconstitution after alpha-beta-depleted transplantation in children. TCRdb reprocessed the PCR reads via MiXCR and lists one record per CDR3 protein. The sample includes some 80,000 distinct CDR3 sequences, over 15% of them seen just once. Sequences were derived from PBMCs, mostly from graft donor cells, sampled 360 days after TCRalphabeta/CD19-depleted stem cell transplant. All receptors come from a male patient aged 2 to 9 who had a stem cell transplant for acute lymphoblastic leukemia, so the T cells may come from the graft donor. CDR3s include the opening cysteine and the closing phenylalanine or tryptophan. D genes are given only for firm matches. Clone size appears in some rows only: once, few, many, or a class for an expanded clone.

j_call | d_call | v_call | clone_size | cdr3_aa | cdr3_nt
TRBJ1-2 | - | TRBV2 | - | CASSDTPRVYGYTF | TGTGCCAGCAGTGACACCCCAAGGGTCTATGGCTACACCTTC
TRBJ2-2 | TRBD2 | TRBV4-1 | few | CASSPHSGGSPGELFF | TGCGCCAGCAGCCCACATAGCGGCGGGAGTCCCGGGGAGCTGTTTTTT
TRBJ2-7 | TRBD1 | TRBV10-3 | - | CAIRRQGPYEQYF | TGTGCCATCAGAAGACAGGGCCCCTACGAGCAGTACTTC
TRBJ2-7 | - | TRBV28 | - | CASSTRDLLYEQYF | TGTGCCAGCAGCACTCGGGATTTGTTATACGAGCAGTACTTC
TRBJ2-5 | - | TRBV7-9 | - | CASSITGYNQETQYF | TGTGCCAGCAGCATTACAGGGTATAACCAAGAGACCCAGTACTTC
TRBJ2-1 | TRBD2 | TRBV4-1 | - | CASSQAGSSGRAAHEQFF | TGCGCCAGCAGCCAAGCGGGATCTAGCGGGAGGGCCGCGCATGAGCAGTTCTTC
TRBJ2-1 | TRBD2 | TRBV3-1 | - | CASSYSGSPPNEQFF | TGTGCCAGCAGCTATAGCGGGAGCCCTCCCAATGAGCAGTTCTTC
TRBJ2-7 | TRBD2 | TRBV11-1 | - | CASGSSYEQYF | TGCGCTAGCGGGAGCTCCTACGAGCAGTACTTC
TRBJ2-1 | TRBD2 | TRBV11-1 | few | CASSFRPLGLAGGRNEQFF | TGTGCCAGCAGCTTCCGCCCTCTCGGACTAGCGGGAGGTCGTAATGAGCAGTTCTTC
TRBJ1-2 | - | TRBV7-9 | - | CASSPSDRLHGYTF | TGTGCCAGCAGCCCCTCGGACAGACTTCATGGCTACACCTTC
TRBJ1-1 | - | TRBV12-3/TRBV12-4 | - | CASSLQGEFFEAFF | TGTGCCAGCAGTTTACAGGGAGAGTTTTTTGAAGCTTTCTTT
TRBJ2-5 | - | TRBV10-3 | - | CAISEPRGGQETQYF | TGTGCCATCAGTGAGCCCAGGGGGGGACAAGAGACCCAGTACTTC
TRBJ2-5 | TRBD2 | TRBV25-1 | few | CASTRIAGYQETQYF | TGTGCCAGCACGAGAATAGCGGGTTACCAAGAGACCCAGTACTTC
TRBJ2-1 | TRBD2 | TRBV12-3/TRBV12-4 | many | CASSLSGRGLGEQFF | TGTGCCAGCAGCCTTAGCGGGAGGGGATTAGGTGAGCAGTTCTTC
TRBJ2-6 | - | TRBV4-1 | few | CASSYLVVPGANVLTF | TGCGCCAGCAGTTACCTGGTGGTTCCTGGGGCCAACGTCCTGACTTTC
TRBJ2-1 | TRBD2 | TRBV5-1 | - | CASSFGPGLAGYNEQFF | TGCGCCAGCAGCTTCGGACCCGGACTAGCGGGGTACAATGAGCAGTTCTTC
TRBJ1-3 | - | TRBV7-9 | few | CASSHWGEGGNTIYF | TGTGCCAGCAGCCACTGGGGGGAAGGCGGAAACACCATATATTTT
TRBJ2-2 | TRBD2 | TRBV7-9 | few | CASSFLAGGNTGELFF | TGTGCCAGCAGCTTCCTAGCGGGAGGGAACACCGGGGAGCTGTTTTTT
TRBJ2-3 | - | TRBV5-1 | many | CASSLYRGSTDTQYF | TGCGCCAGCAGCTTGTATCGCGGCAGCACAGATACGCAGTATTTT
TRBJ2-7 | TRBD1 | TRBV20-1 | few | CSARLQGASYEQYF | TGCAGTGCTAGATTACAGGGGGCCTCCTACGAGCAGTACTTC
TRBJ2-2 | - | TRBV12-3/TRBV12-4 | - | CASTPGTGELFF | TGTGCCAGCACCCCAGGGACCGGGGAGCTGTTTTTT
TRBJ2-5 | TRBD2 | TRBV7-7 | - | CASSLGLAGLETQYF | TGTGCCAGCAGCTTAGGACTAGCGGGATTGGAGACCCAGTACTTC
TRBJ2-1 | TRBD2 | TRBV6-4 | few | CATPLSGTDNEQFF | TGTGCCACACCCCTTAGCGGGACGGACAATGAGCAGTTCTTC
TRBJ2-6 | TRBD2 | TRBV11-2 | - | CASSLETSGRFPSGANVLTF | TGTGCCAGCAGCTTAGAGACTAGCGGGAGGTTTCCCTCTGGGGCCAACGTCCTGACTTTC
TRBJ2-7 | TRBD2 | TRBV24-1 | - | CATGEGWEQYF | TGTGCCACCGGGGAGGGGTGGGAGCAGTACTTC
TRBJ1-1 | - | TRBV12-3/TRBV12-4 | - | CASSPPSRVEAFF | TGTGCCAGCAGTCCCCCATCCAGGGTGGAAGCTTTCTTT
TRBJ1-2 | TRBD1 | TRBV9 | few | CASSDRQGAGYGYTF | TGTGCCAGCAGCGATCGACAGGGGGCGGGCTATGGCTACACCTTC
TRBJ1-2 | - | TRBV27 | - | CASSSDYGGTRRYTF | TGTGCCAGCAGTTCCGATTACGGGGGCACAAGACGCTACACCTTC
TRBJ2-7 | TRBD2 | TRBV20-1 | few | CSARDGRGATYEQYF | TGCAGTGCTAGAGATGGGCGGGGGGCTACCTACGAGCAGTACTTC
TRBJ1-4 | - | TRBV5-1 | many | CASSLVPGEKLFF | TGCGCCAGCAGCTTGGTACCGGGAGAAAAACTGTTTTTT
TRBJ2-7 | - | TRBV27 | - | CASKYGLGTYEQYF | TGTGCCAGCAAGTACGGTCTCGGGACCTACGAGCAGTACTTC